This T cell receptor beta chain appears in the sequencing data of a study of cytomegalovirus exposure and HLA in healthy donors. CDR3 length: 16 residues. Germline loops: CDR1 SEHNR, CDR2 FQNEAQ (reference sequence). J was trimmed by 9 bases and V by 5 bases; bases with no gene match: 16. The protocol was immunoSEQ multiplex PCR, while the TCRdb copy is restricted to in-frame clones and leaves out a portion. This sample carries roughly 130,000 clones, roughly 90% of them seen once, and the ten largest clones take about 1.5%. Study observations and caveats: A subsequent analysis found that TCR clusters from the first cohort also tended to co-occur in the 120 or so validation repertoires, with approximately 95% of cluster scores above 0. The classifier reportedly diagnosed cytomegalovirus status with high sensitivity and specificity.

Points on this clone: What it binds is not known.

The receptor comes from a man aged 25 to 45 in good health and CMV-seronegative. Source material: PBMCs. V usage is TRBV7-9 and J usage is TRBJ2-1; 7 bases line up with TRBD2. DNA for the CDR3: TGTGCCAGCAGCCAAGGCGCGGGAGAACTCCCTGGTGAGCAGTTCTTC. It is translated as CASSQGAGELPGEQFF.